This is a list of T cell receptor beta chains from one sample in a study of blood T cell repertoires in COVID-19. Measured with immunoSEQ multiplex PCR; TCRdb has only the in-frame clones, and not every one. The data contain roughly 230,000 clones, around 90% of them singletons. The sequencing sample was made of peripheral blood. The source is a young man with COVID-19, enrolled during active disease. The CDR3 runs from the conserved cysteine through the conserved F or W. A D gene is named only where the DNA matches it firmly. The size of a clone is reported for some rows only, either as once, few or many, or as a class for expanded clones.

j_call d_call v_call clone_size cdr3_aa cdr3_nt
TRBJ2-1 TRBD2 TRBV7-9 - CASTRTSTDNEQFF TGTGCCAGCACCCGGACTAGCACTGACAATGAGCAGTTCTTC
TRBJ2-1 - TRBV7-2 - CASSPRVNEQFF TGTGCCAGCAGCCCCCGGGTCAATGAGCAGTTCTTC
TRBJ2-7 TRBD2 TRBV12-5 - CASASPRLAGDLSYEQYF TGTGCTAGTGCCTCTCCCAGGCTAGCGGGGGACCTCTCCTACGAGCAGTACTTC
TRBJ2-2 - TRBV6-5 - CASSYLRSAGELFF TGTGCCAGCAGTTACTTGAGATCGGCCGGGGAGCTGTTTTTT
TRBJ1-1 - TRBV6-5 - CASRERSPMNTEAFF TGTGCCAGCAGGGAGAGGAGCCCCATGAACACTGAAGCTTTCTTT
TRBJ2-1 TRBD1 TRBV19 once CASSIGTGVKNEQFF TGTGCCAGTAGTATCGGGACAGGGGTGAAGAATGAGCAGTTCTTC
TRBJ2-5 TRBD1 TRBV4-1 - CASSHPDRQETQYF TGCGCCAGCAGCCACCCGGACAGGCAAGAGACCCAGTACTTC
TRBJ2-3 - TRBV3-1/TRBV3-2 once CASSQEMGRGLSTDTQYF TGTGCCAGCAGCCAAGAGATGGGTCGGGGTTTGAGCACAGATACGCAGTATTTT
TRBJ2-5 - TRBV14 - CASRRQNQETQYF TGTGCCAGCCGACGACAAAACCAAGAGACCCAGTACTTC
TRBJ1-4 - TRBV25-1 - CASSEFGGAQNEKLFF TGTGCCAGCAGTGAATTCGGGGGGGCGCAAAATGAAAAACTGTTTTTT
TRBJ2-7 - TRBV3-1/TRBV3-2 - CASSATTPTYEQYF TGTGCCAGCAGCGCCACTACCCCCACCTACGAGCAGTACTTC